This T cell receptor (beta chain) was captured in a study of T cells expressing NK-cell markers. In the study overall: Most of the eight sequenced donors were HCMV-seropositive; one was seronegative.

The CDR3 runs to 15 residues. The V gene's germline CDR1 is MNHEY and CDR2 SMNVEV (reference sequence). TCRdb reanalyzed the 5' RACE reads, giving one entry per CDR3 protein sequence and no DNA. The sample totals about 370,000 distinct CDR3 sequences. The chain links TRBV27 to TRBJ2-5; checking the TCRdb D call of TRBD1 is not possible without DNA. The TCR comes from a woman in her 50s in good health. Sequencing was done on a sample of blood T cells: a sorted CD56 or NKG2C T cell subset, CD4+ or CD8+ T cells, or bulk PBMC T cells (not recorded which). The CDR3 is CASSPLVAPPETQYF.